This TCR beta chain is from a study of T-cell reconstitution after alpha-beta-depleted transplantation in children. Findings of the study overall: One year post-transplant, T-cell counts and diversity were largely derived from T cells produced anew. In patients about two months after transplant, alpha-beta T cells reportedly arose from several hundred expanded graft clones.

The CDR3 sequence is 16 residues long. CDR1 and CDR2 from the germline V gene are SQVTM and ANQGSEA. Trimming stripped 1 base from V and 3 bases from J, with 16 bases between. This clonotype was seen a few times. Its antigen is not known. Unique molecular identifiers were incorporated when the TCRbeta library was constructed. TCRdb itself ran the PCR reads through MiXCR, one entry per CDR3 protein. The data contain 500,000 to 750,000 distinct CDR3 sequences, over 25% of them seen just once; the ten biggest clones take up around a third. The input for sequencing was PBMCs, taken before TCRalphabeta/CD19-depleted stem cell transplant. The sequence derives from a boy younger than two with Wiskott-Aldrich syndrome, due to receive a stem cell transplant. This rearrangement joins TRBV29-1 to TRBJ2-1; D perhaps matches TRBD2 (6 bases). CDR3 in DNA: TGCAGCGTTGAAGGTGATCCGGGAGAGGGCTACAATGAGCAGTTCTTC. This gives the protein CSVEGDPGEGYNEQFF.